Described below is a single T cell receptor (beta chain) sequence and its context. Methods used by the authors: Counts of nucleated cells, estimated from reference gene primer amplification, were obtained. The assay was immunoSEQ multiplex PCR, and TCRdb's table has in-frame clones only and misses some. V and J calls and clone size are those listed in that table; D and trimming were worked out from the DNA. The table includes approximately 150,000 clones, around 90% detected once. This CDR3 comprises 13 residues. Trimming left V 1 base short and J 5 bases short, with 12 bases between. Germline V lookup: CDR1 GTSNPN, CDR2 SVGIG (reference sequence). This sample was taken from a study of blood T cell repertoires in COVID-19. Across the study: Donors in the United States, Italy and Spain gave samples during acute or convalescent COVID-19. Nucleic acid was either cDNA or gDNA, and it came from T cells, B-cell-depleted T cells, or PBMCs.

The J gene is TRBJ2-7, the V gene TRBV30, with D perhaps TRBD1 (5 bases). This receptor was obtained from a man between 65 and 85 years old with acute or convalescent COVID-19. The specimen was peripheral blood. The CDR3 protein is CAWSEGRVDEQYF. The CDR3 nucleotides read TGTGCCTGGAGTGAGGGCAGGGTGGACGAGCAGTACTTC.